This T cell receptor (beta chain) was sequenced during a study of Graves' ophthalmopathy and Graves' hyperthyroidism. The CDR3 has 13 residues. CDR1 SQVTM and CDR2 ANQGSEA come from the germline V gene. Unmatched junction bases numbered 6, after V lost 8 bases and J lost 0 bases. As the template, RNA transcripts were used to amplify TCR beta CDR3 regions. The workflow started with a first-round RT-PCR run with HTBI primers and then moved on to a second-round multiplex PCR. Via MiXCR, TCRdb re-called the multiplex PCR reads, giving one row per CDR3 protein. The data show 1 million to 1.3 million distinct CDR3 sequences, approximately 35% seen once.

The TCR originated in an adult man with Graves' hyperthyroidism. The V gene is TRBV29-1, the J gene TRBJ2-7; 8 bases line up with TRBD2. Sequenced material: peripheral blood or thyroid tissue (not recorded which). As DNA, the CDR3 is TGCAGCTTGGCGGGGGGTGGCTCCTACGAGCAGTACTTC. It specifies CSLAGGGSYEQYF.